This TCR beta chain originates from a study of T cell responses to AZD1222 COVID-19 vaccine. Overall study context: Analysis merged second doses at about 4 or about 12 weeks.

Study-wide findings and caveats: CD4 TCRs associated with vaccination spanned spike, dominating at 160-218 and 743-854. AZD1222 recipients seropositive at baseline numbered only 6 or 7. Spike-specific TCR breadth rose after two AZD1222 doses, and depth rose as well.

Data came from immunoSEQ multiplex PCR; TCRdb stores just in-frame clones and leaves some out. Of approximately 100,000 clones listed, around 87% are singletons. The CDR3 contains 13 residues. V dropped 6 bases and J dropped 10; count of bases not matched to a gene: 11. From germline, CDR1 is MNHEY and CDR2 SVGAGI. To note about this clone: What it binds is not known.

The rearrangement uses TRBV6-5 and TRBJ1-1; 7 nucleotides align to TRBD1. The specimen comprised peripheral blood, sampled on day 0 of AZD1222 vaccination. The clonotype was recovered from an adult in good health. CDR3 sequence reads: CASSSSPRDRAFF. DNA of the CDR3: TGTGCCAGCAGCTCTAGCCCACGGGACAGAGCTTTCTTT.